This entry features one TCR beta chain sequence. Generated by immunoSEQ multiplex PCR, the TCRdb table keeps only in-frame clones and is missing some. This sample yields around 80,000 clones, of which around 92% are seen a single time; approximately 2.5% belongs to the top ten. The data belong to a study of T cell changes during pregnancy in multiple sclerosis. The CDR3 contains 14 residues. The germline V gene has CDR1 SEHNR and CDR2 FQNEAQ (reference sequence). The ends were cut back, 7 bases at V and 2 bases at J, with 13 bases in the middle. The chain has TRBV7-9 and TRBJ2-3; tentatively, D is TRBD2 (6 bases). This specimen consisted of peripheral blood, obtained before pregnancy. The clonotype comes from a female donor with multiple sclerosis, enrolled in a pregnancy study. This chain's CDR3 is CASTRGDSTDTQYF. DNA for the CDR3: TGTGCCAGCACCCGAGGGGACTCCACAGATACGCAGTATTTT.